A selection of T cell receptor beta chains follows, all from one sample in a study of shared clonotypes between healthy human individuals. Libraries were prepared by immunoSEQ multiplex PCR; TCRdb keeps only in-frame clonotypes and omits some of them. The data show about 100,000 clones, with about 45% seen just once and about 15% held by the top ten. The sample comprised PBMCs. Source of these receptors: a woman in her forties in good health. Some clones in this sample may be carry-over from other donors' samples. Both conserved end residues are part of each CDR3. The D gene is left open where the match is weak. Rows may omit the clone size; those that give it use once, few, many or a size class.

abundance	j_gene	d_gene	v_gene	CDR3aa	CDR3nt
-	TRBJ2-7	TRBD1	TRBV18	CASSPGQGLLYEQYF	TGTGCCAGCTCACCCGGACAGGGCCTACTCTACGAGCAGTACTTC
-	TRBJ2-2	-	TRBV30	CARGGALRSGELFF	TGTGCTAGGGGGGGGGCCCTCCGCTCCGGGGAGCTGTTTTTT
many	TRBJ2-5	TRBD2	TRBV7-2	CASSLGLAQETQYF	TGTGCCAGCAGCCTCGGACTAGCCCAAGAGACCCAGTACTTC
-	TRBJ2-7	TRBD2	TRBV7-2	CASSLRSGTVSYEQYF	TGTGCCAGCAGCTTACGTAGCGGGACGGTATCCTACGAGCAGTACTTC
many	TRBJ1-3	TRBD1	TRBV7-2	CASSIDRAGNTIYF	TGTGCCAGCAGCATAGACAGGGCCGGAAACACCATATATTTT
-	TRBJ1-2	-	TRBV30	CAWGGPKGGSYGYTF	TGTGCCTGGGGCGGACCTAAGGGGGGGAGCTATGGCTACACCTTC
few	TRBJ2-2	-	TRBV5-4	CASSLGARGDAGELFF	TGTGCCAGCAGCTTGGGGGCCAGGGGAGACGCCGGGGAGCTGTTTTTT
-	TRBJ2-7	TRBD2	TRBV7-8	CASSVTNSGRSYEQYF	TGTGCCAGCAGCGTTACTAATAGCGGGAGGTCCTACGAGCAGTACTTC
-	TRBJ1-3	-	TRBV7-2	CASSFYGSGNTIYF	TGTGCCAGCAGCTTCTACGGCTCTGGAAACACCATATATTTT
-	TRBJ2-7	-	TRBV6-6	CASRSDARVVAYEQYF	TGTGCCAGCAGAAGCGACGCGCGGGTAGTTGCCTACGAGCAGTACTTC
-	TRBJ1-1	-	TRBV19	CASGEGRNTEAFF	TGTGCCAGTGGGGAGGGGAGAAACACTGAAGCTTTCTTT
-	TRBJ2-2	-	TRBV15	CATSTLHLGTPGARELFF	TGTGCCACCAGCACCCTACATCTCGGGACCCCAGGGGCCAGGGAGCTGTTTTTT
-	TRBJ2-1	-	TRBV5-1	CASSLGIYEQFF	TGCGCCAGCAGCTTGGGGATCTATGAGCAGTTCTTC
many	TRBJ1-5	-	TRBV6-1	CASSEAKRGAGGQPQHF	TGTGCCAGCAGTGAAGCGAAGAGGGGCGCTGGGGGTCAGCCCCAGCATTTT
few	TRBJ2-1	TRBD1	TRBV4-2	CASSGRDRANEQFF	TGTGCCAGCAGCGGCCGCGACAGGGCCAATGAGCAGTTCTTC
many	TRBJ1-6	-	TRBV25-1	CASSESQARSPLHF	TGTGCCAGCAGTGAATCCCAGGCTCGGTCACCCCTCCACTTT